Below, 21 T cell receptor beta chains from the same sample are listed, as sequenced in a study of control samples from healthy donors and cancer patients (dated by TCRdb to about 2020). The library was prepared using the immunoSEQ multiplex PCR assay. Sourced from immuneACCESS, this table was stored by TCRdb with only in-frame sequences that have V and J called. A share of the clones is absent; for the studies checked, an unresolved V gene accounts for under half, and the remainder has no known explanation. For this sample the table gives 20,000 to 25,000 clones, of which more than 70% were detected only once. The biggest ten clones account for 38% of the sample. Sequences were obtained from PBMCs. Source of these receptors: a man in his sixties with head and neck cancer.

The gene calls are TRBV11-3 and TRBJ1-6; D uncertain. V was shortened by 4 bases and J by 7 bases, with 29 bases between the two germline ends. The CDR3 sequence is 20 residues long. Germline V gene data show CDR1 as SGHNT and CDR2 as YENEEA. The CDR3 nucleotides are TGTGCCAGCAGCTCCCCCCCCTCTAAGCCCGGGGTATCGGGAAATTCACCCCTCCACTTT. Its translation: CASSSPPSKPGVSGNSPLHF.

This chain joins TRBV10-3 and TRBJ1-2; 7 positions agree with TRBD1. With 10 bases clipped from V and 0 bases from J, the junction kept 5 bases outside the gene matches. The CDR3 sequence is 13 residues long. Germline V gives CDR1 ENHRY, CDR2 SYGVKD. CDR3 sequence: CATQGQTNYGYTF. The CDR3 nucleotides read TGTGCCACCCAGGGACAGACTAACTATGGCTACACCTTC.

CDR3 nucleotides: TGTGCCAGCAGCCCACGACTTAGCGGGAGTCTCTACGAGCAGTACTTC. It specifies CASSPRLSGSLYEQYF. The chain employs TRBV9 and TRBJ2-5; 9 positions agree with TRBD2. Gene TRBJ2-7 matches the end of the DNA better, so the J call may be wrong. In germline, CDR1 is SGDLS, CDR2 YYNGEE. The CDR3 extends over 16 amino acids.

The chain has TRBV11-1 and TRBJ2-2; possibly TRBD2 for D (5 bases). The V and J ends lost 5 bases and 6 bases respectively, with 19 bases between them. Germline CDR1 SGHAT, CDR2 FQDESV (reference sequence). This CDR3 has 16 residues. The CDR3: CASSQSEGLKSGELFF. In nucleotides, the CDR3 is TGTGCCAGCAGCCAATCCGAGGGTCTAAAGTCCGGGGAGCTGTTTTTT.

As DNA, the CDR3 is TGTGCCAGCAGTTTTCAGGGGGCGGCCTACAATGAGCAGTTCTTC. This gives the protein CASSFQGAAYNEQFF. This chain links TRBV5-5 with TRBJ2-1, with 8 nucleotides matching TRBD1. The germline CDR1 and CDR2 sequences are SGHKS and YYEKEE (reference sequence). This CDR3 comprises 15 residues. The junction had 6 bases not matched to a gene; V was cut back by 5 bases and J by 2 bases.

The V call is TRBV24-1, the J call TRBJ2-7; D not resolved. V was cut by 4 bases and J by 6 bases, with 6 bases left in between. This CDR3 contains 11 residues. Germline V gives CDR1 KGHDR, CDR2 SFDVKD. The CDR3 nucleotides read TGTGCCACCAGTGAGCAGGCCGAGCAGTACTTC. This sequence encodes CATSEQAEQYF.

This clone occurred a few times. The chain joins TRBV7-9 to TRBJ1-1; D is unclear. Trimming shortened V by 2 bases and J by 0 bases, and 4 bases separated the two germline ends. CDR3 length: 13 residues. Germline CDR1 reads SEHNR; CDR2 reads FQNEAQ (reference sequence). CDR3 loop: CASSLTVNTEAFF. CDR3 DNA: TGTGCCAGCAGCTTAACAGTGAACACTGAAGCTTTCTTT.

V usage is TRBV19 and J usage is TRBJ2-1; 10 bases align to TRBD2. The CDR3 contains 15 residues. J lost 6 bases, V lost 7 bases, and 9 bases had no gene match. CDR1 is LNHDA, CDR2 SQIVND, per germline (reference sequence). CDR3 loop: CASISGRSSFNEQFF. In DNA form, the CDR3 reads TGTGCCAGTATTAGCGGGAGGTCATCGTTCAATGAGCAGTTCTTC.

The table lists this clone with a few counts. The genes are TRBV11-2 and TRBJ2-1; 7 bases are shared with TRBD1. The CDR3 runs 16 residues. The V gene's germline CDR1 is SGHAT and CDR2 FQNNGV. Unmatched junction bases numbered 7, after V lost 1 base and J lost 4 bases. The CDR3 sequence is CASSLGRGTEYNEQFF. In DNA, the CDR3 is TGTGCCAGCAGCTTAGGCAGGGGGACAGAATACAATGAGCAGTTCTTC.

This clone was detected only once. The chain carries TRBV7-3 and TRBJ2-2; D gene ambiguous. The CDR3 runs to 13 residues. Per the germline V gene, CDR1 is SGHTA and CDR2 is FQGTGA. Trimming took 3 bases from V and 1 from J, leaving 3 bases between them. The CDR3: CASSFMNTGELFF. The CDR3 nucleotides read TGTGCCAGCAGCTTTATGAACACCGGGGAGCTGTTTTTT.

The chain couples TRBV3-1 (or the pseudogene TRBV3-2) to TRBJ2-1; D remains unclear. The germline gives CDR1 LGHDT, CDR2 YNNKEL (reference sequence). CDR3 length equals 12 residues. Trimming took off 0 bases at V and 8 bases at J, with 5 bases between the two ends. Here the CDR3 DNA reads TGTGCCAGCAGCCAAGATCGGCATGAGCAGTTCTTC. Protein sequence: CASSQDRHEQFF.

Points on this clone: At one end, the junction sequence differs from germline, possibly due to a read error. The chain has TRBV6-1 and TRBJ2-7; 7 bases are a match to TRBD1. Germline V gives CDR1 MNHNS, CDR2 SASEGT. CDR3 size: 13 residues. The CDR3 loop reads CASSEGGSRMQYF. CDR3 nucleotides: TGTGCCAGCAGCGAAGGGGGCAGTCGGATGCAGTACTTC.

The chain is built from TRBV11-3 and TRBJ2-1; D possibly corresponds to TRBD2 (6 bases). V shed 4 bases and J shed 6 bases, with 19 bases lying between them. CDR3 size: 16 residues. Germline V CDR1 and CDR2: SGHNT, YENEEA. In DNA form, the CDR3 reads TGTGCCAGCAGCTCCCGGGGTAGCGGAGCCCGCAATGAGCAGTTCTTC. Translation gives CASSSRGSGARNEQFF.

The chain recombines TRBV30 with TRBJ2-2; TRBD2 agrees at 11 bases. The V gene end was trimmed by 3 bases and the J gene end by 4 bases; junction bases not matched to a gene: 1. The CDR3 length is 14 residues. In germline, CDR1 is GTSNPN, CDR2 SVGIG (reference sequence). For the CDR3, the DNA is TGTGCCTGGAGACTAGCGGGAGTCACCGGGGAGCTGTTTTTT. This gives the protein CAWRLAGVTGELFF.

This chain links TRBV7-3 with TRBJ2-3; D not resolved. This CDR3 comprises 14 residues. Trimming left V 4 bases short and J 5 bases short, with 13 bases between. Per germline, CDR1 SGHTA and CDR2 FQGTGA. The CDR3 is CASSSGPSQDTQYF. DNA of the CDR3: TGTGCCAGCAGCTCCGGACCCAGCCAAGATACGCAGTATTTT.

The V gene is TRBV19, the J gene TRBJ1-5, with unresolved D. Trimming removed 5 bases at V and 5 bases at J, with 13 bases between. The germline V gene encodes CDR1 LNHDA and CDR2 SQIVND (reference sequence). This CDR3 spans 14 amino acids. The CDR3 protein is CASSPRVGDQPQHF. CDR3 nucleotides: TGTGCCAGTAGTCCACGGGTTGGCGATCAGCCCCAGCATTTT.

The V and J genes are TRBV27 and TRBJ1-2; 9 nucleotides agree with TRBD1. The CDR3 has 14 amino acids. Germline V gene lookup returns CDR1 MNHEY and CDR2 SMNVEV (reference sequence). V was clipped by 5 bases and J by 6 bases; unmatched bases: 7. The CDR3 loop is CASSPWDRVDGYTF. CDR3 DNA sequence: TGTGCCAGCAGTCCTTGGGACAGGGTAGATGGCTACACCTTC.

CDR3 in amino acids: CASSPLGREAKNIQYF. The CDR3 DNA is TGCGCCAGCAGCCCGCTGGGGAGGGAAGCCAAAAACATTCAGTACTTC. The chain couples TRBV4-1 to TRBJ2-4, with 7 nucleotides matching TRBD2. Trimming cost V 4 bases and J 0 bases; bases outside gene matches: 6. Germline assignment: CDR1 MGHRA and CDR2 YSYEKL. The CDR3 loop spans 16 amino acids.

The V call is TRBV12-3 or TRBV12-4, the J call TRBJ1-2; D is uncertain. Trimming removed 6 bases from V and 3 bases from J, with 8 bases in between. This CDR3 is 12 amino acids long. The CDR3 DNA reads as TGTGCCAGCAGCTTCTCGGACTATGGCTACACCTTC. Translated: CASSFSDYGYTF.

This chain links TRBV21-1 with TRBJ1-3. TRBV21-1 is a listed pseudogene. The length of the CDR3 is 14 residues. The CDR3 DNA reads TGTGCAGCAACGAAGGGAGGTCTTGGAAACACCATATATTTT. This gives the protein CAATKGGLGNTIYF.

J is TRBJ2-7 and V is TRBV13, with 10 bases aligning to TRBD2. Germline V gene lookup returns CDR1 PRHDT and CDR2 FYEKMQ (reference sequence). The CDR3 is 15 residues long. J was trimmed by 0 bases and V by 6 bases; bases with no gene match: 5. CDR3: CASSSPSGSSYEQYF. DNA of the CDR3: TGTGCCAGCAGTTCTCCTAGCGGGAGCTCCTACGAGCAGTACTTC. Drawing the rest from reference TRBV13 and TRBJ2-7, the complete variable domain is AAGVIQSPRHLIKEKRETATLKCYPIPRHDTVYWYQQGPGQDPQFLISFYEKMQSDKGSIPDRFSAQQFSDYHSELNMSSLELGDSALYFCASSSPSGSSYEQYFGPGTRLTVT.